This section outlines one TCR beta chain sequence together with its context. Antigen: not known. Unique molecular identifiers were used in preparing the TCRbeta library. TCRdb recomputed calls from the PCR reads with MiXCR, one row per CDR3 protein. The table shows some 290,000 distinct CDR3 sequences, with around 25% occurring only once. The germline CDR1 and CDR2 sequences are SGHDN and FVKESK. The CDR3 sequence is 16 residues long. Trimming pared 5 bases from V and 5 bases from J, leaving 18 bases between. This specimen comes from a study of T-cell reconstitution after alpha-beta-depleted transplantation in children. General study results and limits: After transplant, at about two months, alpha-beta T cells were reportedly derived from several hundred expanded graft clones.

The receptor's source is a male patient younger than 18 who had a stem cell transplant for acute lymphoblastic leukemia, so the T cells may come from the graft donor. The input for sequencing was PBMCs, mostly from graft donor cells, taken 180 days after TCRalphabeta/CD19-depleted stem cell transplant. The chain combines TRBV14 with TRBJ1-4, with D maybe TRBD1 (5 bases). As DNA, the CDR3 is TGTGCCAGCAGCTTCCCTGAGGGCAGGGCGAATGAAAAACTGTTTTTT. Translated: CASSFPEGRANEKLFF.